These 11 T cell receptor gamma chains originate from one sample sequenced in a study of gamma-delta chains in newborns, infants, children. TCRdb re-identified clones in the reads via CATT. The sample holds about 1,700 gamma-chain clones, roughly an eighth seen once. The sample comprised blood. The receptors derive from a child who was a newborn, infant or young child, either healthy, febrile or measles-vaccinated (not recorded which).

By its share, this clone is medium-sized (0.01 to 0.1%). The sample carries other DNA sequences with the same CDR3. The chain recombines TRGV9 with TRGJP. The CDR3 runs 17 residues. V was pared by 0 bases and J by 7 bases, with 6 bases of the junction left unmatched. The germline V gene encodes CDR1 GITISATS and CDR2 ISYDGTV (reference sequence). The chain's CDR3 is CALWEVQDELGKKIKVF. The CDR3 bases are TGTGCCTTGTGGGAGGTGCAGGATGAGTTGGGCAAAAAAATCAAGGTATTT.

As to this clone: A much larger clone lies one base from this, so it may be a read error. The J gene is TRGJP, the V gene TRGV9. The length of the CDR3 is 17 residues. Germline CDR1 GITISATS, CDR2 ISYDGTV (reference sequence). CDR3 in amino acids: CALWEVASELGRKIKVF. CDR3 nucleotides: TGTGCCTTGTGGGAGGTAGCTTCCGAGTTGGGCAGAAAAATCAAGGTATTT.

About this clone: Given a much more abundant clone one base away, this may be a read error. The chain links TRGV8 to TRGJP1. The V segment lost 9 bases and the J segment 3 bases; nucleotides outside the gene matches: 4. The germline CDR1 and CDR2 sequences are VENAVY and YDSYNSRV. The CDR3 contains 12 residues. CDR3 DNA: TGTGCCACCGGGGCCACTGGTTGGTTCAAGATATTT. Translation gives CATGATGWFKIF.

This clone has more than one count but fewer than ten. The chain couples TRGV9 to TRGJP. Germline V lookup: CDR1 GITISATS, CDR2 ISYDGTV (reference sequence). V was clipped by 3 bases and J by 10 bases; unmatched bases: 15. This CDR3 comprises 18 residues. The CDR3 region has the DNA TGTGCCTTGTGGGAGCCCTCCCCCCCGGGTTTGGGCAAAAAAATCAAGGTATTT. This translates into CALWEPSPPGLGKKIKVF.

This clone rates as large. Other DNA sequences from this sample encode an identical CDR3 as well. The genes are TRGV9 and TRGJP. The CDR3 runs 15 residues. From germline, CDR1 is GITISATS and CDR2 ISYDGTV (reference sequence). V lost 0 bases to trimming and J lost 9 bases; unmatched junction nucleotides: 2. CDR3 protein: CALWEVRLGKKIKVF. The CDR3 nucleotides are TGTGCCTTGTGGGAGGTGCGGTTGGGCAAAAAAATCAAGGTATTT.

By its share, this clone is medium-sized (0.01 to 0.1%). The CDR3 protein is CALWEVLPKLGKKIKVF. CDR3 sequence (DNA): TGTGCCTTGTGGGAGGTACTTCCCAAGTTGGGCAAAAAAATCAAGGTATTT. V is TRGV9 and J is TRGJP. The CDR3 length is 17 residues. J lost 8 bases, V lost 1 base, and 8 bases had no gene match. Germline V gives CDR1 GITISATS, CDR2 ISYDGTV (reference sequence).

Sample share makes this clone medium-sized. A much larger clone lies one base from this, so it may be a read error. Different DNA sequences within this sample yield the same CDR3. The chain carries TRGV9 and TRGJP. Germline V CDR1 and CDR2: GITISATS, ISYDGTV (reference sequence). V was clipped by 0 bases and J by 7 bases; unmatched bases: 3. There are 16 residues in the CDR3. In nucleotides, the CDR3 is TGTGCCTTGTGGGAGGTGTTGGAGTTGGGCAAAAAAATCAAGGTATTT. Translated: CALWEVLELGKKIKVF.

This clone was seen only a few times. A much larger clone differs by one base, so this may be a read error. This same CDR3 is encoded by further DNA sequences in the sample. The chain combines TRGV9 with TRGJP. The CDR3 loop spans 16 amino acids. Looked up from germline, CDR1 is GITISATS and CDR2 is ISYDGTV (reference sequence). Germline trimming cut 2 bases from V and 6 bases from J; bases unmatched to any gene: 4. The CDR3 bases are TGTGCCTTGTGGGAGGCTCGAGAGTTGGGCAAAAAAATCAAGGTATTT. Protein: CALWEARELGKKIKVF.

As to this clone: This sample includes further DNA sequences coding for the same CDR3. The chain employs TRGV9 and TRGJP. The ends lost 3 bases at V and 7 bases at J; junction bases unmatched: 6. The germline CDR1 and CDR2 sequences are GITISATS and ISYDGTV (reference sequence). The CDR3 covers 16 residues. CDR3: CALWEPAELGKKIKVF. Here the CDR3 DNA reads TGTGCCTTGTGGGAGCCCGCTGAGTTGGGCAAAAAAATCAAGGTATTT.

By sample share, this clone is medium-sized. Within the sample, other DNA sequences also encode this same CDR3. The CDR3 sequence: CALWEVPQELGKKIKVF. For the CDR3, the DNA is TGTGCCTTGTGGGAGGTCCCTCAAGAGTTGGGCAAAAAAATCAAGGTATTT. The V and J genes are TRGV9 and TRGJP. The CDR3 spans 17 residues. Germline lookup yields CDR1 GITISATS and CDR2 ISYDGTV (reference sequence). With V trimmed by 1 base and J by 4 bases, 4 bases remained unmatched.

This clone was observed a few times. This likely came from a read error, as a far larger clone is one base away. Other DNA sequences within the sample encode an identical CDR3. This chain uses TRGV9 with TRGJP. This CDR3 is built from 15 residues. Germline V gives CDR1 GITISATS, CDR2 ISYDGTV (reference sequence). CDR3 residues: CALWEQELGKKIKVF. Written as DNA, the CDR3 is TGTGCCTTGTGGGAGCAAGAGCTGGGCAAAAAAATCAAGGTATTT.